This TCR beta chain came from a study of cytomegalovirus exposure and HLA in healthy donors. The PCR made use of 60 Vbeta and 13 Jbeta primers. Original handling: There were around 77 million unique TCR beta chains by a later count, and around 10 million of them were shared. The repertoire was sequenced with immunoSEQ multiplex PCR; TCRdb's copy has only in-frame clones and lacks some. D and trimming were read from the DNA, whereas the V and J calls and clone size are those reported in that table. The table lists under 110,000 clones, under 80% of them singletons. J was trimmed by 0 bases and V by 3 bases; bases with no gene match: 2. This CDR3 region has 15 residues. Germline V gene data show CDR1 as MRHNA and CDR2 as SNTAGT.

Sequencing was carried out using PBMCs. The chain couples TRBV6-4 to TRBJ2-3, with 8 nucleotides matching TRBD2. This receptor was taken from a man between 40 and 49 years old in good health and CMV-seronegative. The CDR3 bases are TGTGCCAGCAGTGAGAGCGGGGGTAGCACAGATACGCAGTATTTT. This gives the protein CASSESGGSTDTQYF.